This TCR beta chain was identified in a study of blood T cells in healthy people across ages. Donation came from healthy Caucasian individuals in Russia who were aged roughly 6 to 95. It was with a sample-barcoded 5' primer and a J-beta primer mix that a second PCR of about 6 to 12 cycles was run. TCRdb re-derived calls from the 5' RACE reads in MiXCR, one entry per CDR3 protein. This sample has around 800,000 distinct CDR3 sequences; 46% occur once, and the top ten carry 15% to 20%. This clonotype appeared a few times. Germline V lookup: CDR1 SQVTM, CDR2 ANQGSEA. The ends were cut back, 6 bases at V and 0 bases at J, with 9 bases in the middle. The CDR3 sequence is 13 residues long.

The sequencing input was blood. The rearrangement joins TRBV29-1 to TRBJ2-1, with no clear D. The TCR sequence derives from a man aged 80 or over in good health. The CDR3 DNA sequence: TGCAGCGTCCAGGCGGACTCCTACAATGAGCAGTTCTTC. This translates into CSVQADSYNEQFF.